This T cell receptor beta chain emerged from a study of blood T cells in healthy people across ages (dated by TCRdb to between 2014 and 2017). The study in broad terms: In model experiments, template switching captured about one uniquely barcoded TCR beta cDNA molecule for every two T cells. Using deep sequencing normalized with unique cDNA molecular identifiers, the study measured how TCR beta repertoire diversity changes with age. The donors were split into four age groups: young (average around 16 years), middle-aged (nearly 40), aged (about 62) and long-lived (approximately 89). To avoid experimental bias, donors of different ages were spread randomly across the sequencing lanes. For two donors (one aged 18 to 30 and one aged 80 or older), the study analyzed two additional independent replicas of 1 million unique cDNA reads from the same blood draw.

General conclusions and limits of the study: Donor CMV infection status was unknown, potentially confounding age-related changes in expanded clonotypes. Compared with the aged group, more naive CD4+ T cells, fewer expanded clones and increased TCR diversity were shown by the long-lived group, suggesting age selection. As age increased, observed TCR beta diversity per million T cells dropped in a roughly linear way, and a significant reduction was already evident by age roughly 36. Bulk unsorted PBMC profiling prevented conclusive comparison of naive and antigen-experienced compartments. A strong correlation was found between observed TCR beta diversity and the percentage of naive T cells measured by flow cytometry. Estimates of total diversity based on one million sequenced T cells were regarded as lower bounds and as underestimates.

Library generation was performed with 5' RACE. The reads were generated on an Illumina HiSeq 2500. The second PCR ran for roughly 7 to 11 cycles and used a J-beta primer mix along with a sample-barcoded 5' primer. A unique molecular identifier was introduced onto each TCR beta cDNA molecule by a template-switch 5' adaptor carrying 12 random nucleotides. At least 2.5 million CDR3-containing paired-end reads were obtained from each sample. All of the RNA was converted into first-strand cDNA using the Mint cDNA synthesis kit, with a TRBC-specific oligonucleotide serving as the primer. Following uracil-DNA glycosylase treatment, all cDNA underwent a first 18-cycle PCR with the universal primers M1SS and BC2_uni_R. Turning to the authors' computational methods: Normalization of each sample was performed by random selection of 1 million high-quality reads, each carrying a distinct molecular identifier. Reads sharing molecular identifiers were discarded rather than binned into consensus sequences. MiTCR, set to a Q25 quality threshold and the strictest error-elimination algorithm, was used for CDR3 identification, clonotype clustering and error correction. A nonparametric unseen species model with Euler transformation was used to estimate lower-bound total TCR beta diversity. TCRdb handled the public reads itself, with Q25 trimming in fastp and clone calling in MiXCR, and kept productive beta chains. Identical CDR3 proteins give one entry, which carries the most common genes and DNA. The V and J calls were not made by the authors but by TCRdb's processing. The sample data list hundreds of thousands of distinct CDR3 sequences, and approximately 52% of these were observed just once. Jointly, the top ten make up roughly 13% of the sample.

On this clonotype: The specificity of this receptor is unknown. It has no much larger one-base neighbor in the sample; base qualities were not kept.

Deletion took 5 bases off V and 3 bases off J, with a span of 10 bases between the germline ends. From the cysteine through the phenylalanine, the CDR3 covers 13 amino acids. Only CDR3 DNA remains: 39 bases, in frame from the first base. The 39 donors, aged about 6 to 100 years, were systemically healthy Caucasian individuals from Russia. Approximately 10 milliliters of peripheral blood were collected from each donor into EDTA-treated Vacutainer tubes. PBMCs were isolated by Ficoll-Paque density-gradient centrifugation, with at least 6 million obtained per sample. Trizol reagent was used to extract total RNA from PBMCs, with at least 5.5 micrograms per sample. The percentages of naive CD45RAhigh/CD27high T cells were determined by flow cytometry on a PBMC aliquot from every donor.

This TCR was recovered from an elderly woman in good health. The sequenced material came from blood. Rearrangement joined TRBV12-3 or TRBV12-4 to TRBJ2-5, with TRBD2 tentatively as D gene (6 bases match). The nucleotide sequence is TGTGCCAGCAGTGAGGGACTTGAAGAGACCCAGTACTTC. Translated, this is CASSEGLEETQYF.